One TCR beta chain is described in this entry. The antigen remains undetermined. This entry belongs to a study of siplizumab effects on memory and regulatory T cells. Points from the study as a whole: Neither a naive nor a memory phenotype was assignable to roughly 80-97% of proliferating CD4+ or CD8+ clones.

V lost 3 bases to trimming and J lost 2 bases, with 5 bases between them. The CDR3 sequence is 12 residues long. Germline V CDR1 and CDR2: SGHRS, YFSETQ. Only in-frame clones appear in the TCRdb table, and some are missing; sequencing was by immunoSEQ multiplex PCR. The sample lists tens of thousands of clones, 94% occurring once. The TCR sequence derives from a human donor in good health. Sequences were obtained from non-Treg CD4+ T cells sorted from blood. The chain combines TRBV5-1 with TRBJ2-5; no reliable D call. CDR3 region: CASSSQQETQYF. The CDR3 DNA follows: TGCGCCAGCAGCTCGCAACAAGAGACCCAGTACTTC.